This TCR beta chain was observed in a study of blood T cell repertoires in COVID-19. Study at large: Samples taken during acute and convalescent COVID-19 were collected in the United States, Italy and Spain. PBMCs, B-cell-depleted T cells, or T cells were the source of the cDNA or gDNA that made up the material.

In the source study's methods: Amplification of reference gene primers was used by the study to estimate nucleated cell counts. Only in-frame clones appear in the TCRdb table, and some are missing; sequencing was by immunoSEQ multiplex PCR. Clone size and V and J calls were adopted from that table, with D and trimming inferred from the DNA. The sample comprises about 220,000 clones, roughly 84% of which are singletons, and 3.5% to 4% rests with the top ten. The V end lost 6 bases, the J end lost 7 bases, and 10 bases lay between the germline ends. There are 12 residues in the CDR3. This receptor was identified in an elderly woman with acute or convalescent COVID-19. V is TRBV12-3 or TRBV12-4 and J is TRBJ2-1; no clear D gene. Source material: peripheral blood. The chain's CDR3 is CASRISRNEQFF. CDR3 DNA sequence: TGTGCCAGCAGGATTAGTAGAAATGAGCAGTTCTTC.